Sequencing of this T cell receptor beta chain was carried out in a study of monozygotic twins with inflammatory bowel disease. Study-level points and caveats: A single strong clonotype or signal linked to IBD was not supported. IBD patients showed reduced TCRbeta diversity (inverse Simpson) versus healthy co-twins.

Comment on this clonotype: The antigen is not known.

TCRdb reanalyzed the 5' RACE reads and collapses them to one entry per CDR3 protein, without DNA. Recorded here are about 300,000 distinct CDR3 sequences; the top ten clones represent 5.6%. Germline V gives CDR1 SGHRS, CDR2 YFSETQ. This CDR3 is built from 16 residues. The sequence derives from a human donor with ulcerative colitis or Crohn's disease, or a healthy co-twin of an affected twin (not recorded which). V gene TRBV5-1 combines with J gene TRBJ2-5; the D call from TCRdb, TRBD2, cannot be confirmed without DNA. Sample: blood. CDR3 amino acids: CASSLPAGVLVETQYF.